The clone carrying this TCR beta chain was recorded a few times. As originally analysed: Nucleated cell counts were estimated from reference gene primer amplification. The table came from immunoSEQ multiplex PCR; TCRdb's copy has only in-frame clones and leaves some out. D and trimming come from the DNA, and the V and J calls and clone size come from that table. The table lists approximately 170,000 clones, around 83% of them singletons. The data are from a study of blood T cell repertoires in COVID-19. The overall study: From the United States, Italy and Spain came samples of acute and convalescent COVID-19.

This CDR3 spans 15 amino acids. Germline V gene data show CDR1 as MNHNS and CDR2 as SASEGT. Trimming took 0 bases from V and 4 from J, leaving 9 bases between them. The study drew participants aged about 18 to 90 years from 20 to 30 US areas. The rearrangement joins TRBV6-1 to TRBJ1-4; D gene ambiguous. Sequencing input: PBMCs or T cells enriched from blood (not recorded which). The sequence came from a woman aged 45-65 years in a cohort exposed to, infected with or recovered from COVID-19 (not recorded which). Here the CDR3 reads CASSEALAGNEKLFF. The CDR3 DNA reads TGTGCCAGCAGTGAAGCGCTGGCGGGTAATGAAAAACTGTTTTTT.